This T cell receptor beta chain was captured by sequencing in a study of T cell responses to AZD1222 COVID-19 vaccine. Study-level results: Researchers took repertoire samples only after the peak T cell response had come.

TCRdb's copy holds only in-frame clones and misses some; the assay was immunoSEQ multiplex PCR. The sample records some 150,000 clones, 88% being singletons. The CDR3 consists of 12 residues. The trim removed 3 bases at V and 9 bases at J, leaving 8 bases unmatched. Germline V CDR1 and CDR2: DFQATT, SNEGSKA (reference sequence). A word on this clone: Its target is unknown.

This chain links TRBV20-1 with TRBJ2-7, with 7 bases that match TRBD2. The sequenced sample was peripheral blood, obtained 28 days after the second dose of the MenACWY control vaccine. The clonotype comes from an adult who received the MenACWY meningococcal vaccine as a control. The CDR3 DNA reads TGCAGTGCTAGTGGGGGGGGTACCGGGCAGTACTTC. It translates to CSASGGGTGQYF.